This TCR beta chain is from a study of patients and donors after allogeneic stem cell transplantation. This clonotype was counted many times. TCRdb reprocessed the RT-PCR reads via MiXCR and lists one record per CDR3 protein. In the table there are approximately 90,000 distinct CDR3 sequences, roughly 4.9% of which are singletons. The germline V and J ends were trimmed by 11 bases and 5 bases, with 13 bases remaining between them. The CDR3 consists of 13 residues. The genes are TRBV12-3 or TRBV12-4 and TRBJ1-6; no clear D gene. Sequenced: blood, either unsorted or a sorted T cell fraction (not recorded which). This clonotype originated in a human donor who was either an allogeneic HSCT recipient or a stem cell or donor lymphocyte infusion donor (not recorded which). It is not recorded whose cells these are; they may come from a transplant donor. In nucleotides, the CDR3 is TGTGCCTCCAGAGAAGAAGATAATTCACCCCTCCACTTT. Protein: CASREEDNSPLHF.